The rows below give T cell receptor beta chains drawn from one sample of a study of shared clonotypes between healthy human individuals. The protocol was immunoSEQ multiplex PCR, while the TCRdb copy is restricted to in-frame clones and leaves out a portion. In the table there are some 2,500,000 clones, around 92% of which are singletons. The specimen was naive CD4+ T cells from PBMCs. The origin of the receptors is a man between 18 and 29 years old in good health. Some clones in this sample may be carry-over from other donors' samples. Each CDR3 is given with its conserved first and last residue. The D gene is left open where the match is weak. Not all rows give a size; the values are once, few, many and, for expanded clones, a class.

TRBD1 | TRBJ1-1 | few | TRBV29-1 | TGCAGCGTCTCGGGACAGATGAACACTGAAGCTTTCTTT | CSVSGQMNTEAFF
TRBD1 | TRBJ2-7 | - | TRBV5-1 | TGCGCCAGCAGCTTGGCCGGTCAGGGGGTTACCTACGAGCAGTACTTC | CASSLAGQGVTYEQYF
TRBD1 | TRBJ2-2 | - | TRBV10-3 | TGTGCCATCAGTGGGGGACAGTCGTCCACCGGGGAGCTGTTTTTT | CAISGGQSSTGELFF
TRBD2 | TRBJ2-7 | - | TRBV7-9 | TGTGCCAGCAGCGCCAGACTAGCAGACGAGCAGTACTTC | CASSARLADEQYF
TRBD1 | TRBJ1-2 | - | TRBV27 | TGTGCCAGCAGTCCCCGGACAGGGGCCCCCTCCGGGGGCTACACCTTC | CASSPRTGAPSGGYTF
- | TRBJ2-7 | once | TRBV18 | TGTGCCAGCTCACCGGGACGGGGAAACTACGAGCAGTACTTC | CASSPGRGNYEQYF
- | TRBJ2-1 | - | TRBV5-6 | TGTGCCAGCAGCTTGGCCCGAGGCAGCCGCTCCTACAATGAGCAGTTCTTC | CASSLARGSRSYNEQFF
TRBD1 | TRBJ2-7 | - | TRBV5-1 | TGCGCCAGCAGCTACCGGGACAGGGGCTACGAGCAGTACTTC | CASSYRDRGYEQYF
TRBD2 | TRBJ2-2 | - | TRBV20-1 | TGCAGTGCCCGGCGGGGGGGGGAGCTGTTTTTT | CSARRGGELFF
- | TRBJ2-1 | - | TRBV5-4 | TGTGCCAGCAGCCCCCAGGGGAGCTCCTACAATGAGCAGTTCTTC | CASSPQGSSYNEQFF
- | TRBJ1-1 | - | TRBV11-1 | TGTGCCAGCAGCTTGGTGGTTGGGACTGAAGCTTTCTTT | CASSLVVGTEAFF
TRBD1 | TRBJ2-7 | - | TRBV27 | TGTGCCAGCAGGATACAGGGGACCTCCTACGAGCAGTACTTC | CASRIQGTSYEQYF
- | TRBJ2-7 | - | TRBV28 | TGTGCCAGCAGTTTGATGGGGGCTCTCGTCTACGAGCAGTACTTC | CASSLMGALVYEQYF
- | TRBJ2-7 | - | TRBV6-1 | TGTGCCAGCAGTGAGGGTTCCACAAGCTTC | CASSEGSTSF
- | TRBJ2-2 | - | TRBV6-6 | TGTGCCAGCAGTTACTGGACAGACACCGGGGAGCTGTTTTTT | CASSYWTDTGELFF
- | TRBJ2-7 | - | TRBV5-4 | TGTGCCAGCAGCTCCTTAGCGGGACAAACCAGGGGGGAGCAGTACTTC | CASSSLAGQTRGEQYF
- | TRBJ1-5 | - | TRBV6-5 | TGTGCCAGCAGCCCCGATCAGGGTAGCAATCAGCCCCAGCATTTT | CASSPDQGSNQPQHF
TRBD1 | TRBJ1-2 | few | TRBV5-1 | TGCGCCAGCAGCTTGGTGCCGGGACAGGGTGATGGCTACACCTTC | CASSLVPGQGDGYTF
- | TRBJ2-6 | - | TRBV19 | TGTGCCAGTCGTATAGCCGGGGCCAACGTCCTGACTTTC | CASRIAGANVLTF
- | TRBJ1-4 | - | TRBV7-9 | TGTGCCAGCAGCCCCCGGGGCAGCCTTAATGAAAAACTGTTTTTT | CASSPRGSLNEKLFF
- | TRBJ2-7 | - | TRBV9 | TGTGCCAGCAGCGTAGAGTCTAGCGGAGGGGGGGAGCAGTACTTC | CASSVESSGGGEQYF
- | TRBJ2-3 | - | TRBV5-4 | TGTGCCAGCAGCTTTCGCGGTAGCACAGATACGCAGTATTTT | CASSFRGSTDTQYF
TRBD1 | TRBJ2-1 | - | TRBV27 | TGTGCCAGCAGACCCCCCGGGACAGCCTACAATGAGCAGTTCTTC | CASRPPGTAYNEQFF
- | TRBJ2-5 | - | TRBV12-5 | TGTGCTAGTGGTTGGGAGGCGGGACCCCAGTACTTC | CASGWEAGPQYF
- | TRBJ1-5 | - | TRBV6-1 | TGTGCCAGCAGTGGAAGGGGAGAGCCCCAGCATTTT | CASSGRGEPQHF
TRBD1 | TRBJ1-4 | - | TRBV9 | TGTGCCAGCAGCGGGAGGGACAGGGGACATGAAAAACTGTTTTTT | CASSGRDRGHEKLFF
- | TRBJ2-3 | - | TRBV5-6 | TGTGCCAGCAGCCCGCCGACTGGGACGAGCACAGATACGCAGTATTTT | CASSPPTGTSTDTQYF
- | TRBJ2-5 | - | TRBV28 | TGTGCCAGCAGTTTATTCGGGGGCCCCCGAACCCAGTACTTC | CASSLFGGPRTQYF
- | TRBJ2-6 | - | TRBV7-2 | TGTGCCAGCAGCTCCACCGGGTTCTCCTGGTCTGGGGCCAACGTCCTGACTTTC | CASSSTGFSWSGANVLTF
- | TRBJ1-2 | - | TRBV7-9 | TGTGCCAGCAGCCGGGCGGGGGGGAACTATGGCTACACCTTC | CASSRAGGNYGYTF
TRBD1 | TRBJ1-4 | - | TRBV18 | TGTGCCAGCTCACCCGGACAGGGGGCTAATGAAAAACTGTTTTTT | CASSPGQGANEKLFF
- | TRBJ2-5 | - | TRBV20-1 | TGCAGTGCTAGAGGGGGCGGGACCCAGTACTTC | CSARGGGTQYF
TRBD1 | TRBJ2-7 | - | TRBV7-3 | TGTGCCAGCAGCCGAACGGGACAGGGGATTTACGAGCAGTACTTC | CASSRTGQGIYEQYF
- | TRBJ2-7 | - | TRBV5-6 | TGTGCCAGCAGCGTCCGGGACCCCAAACAATCAATACGCTACGAGCAGTACTTC | CASSVRDPKQSIRYEQYF
- | TRBJ2-1 | - | TRBV5-1 | TGCGCCAGCAGCTTGGAAGCCGGTAGGGGCAATGAGCAGTTCTTC | CASSLEAGRGNEQFF
TRBD2 | TRBJ2-3 | - | TRBV10-3 | TGTGCCATCAGCGGGGCAGCGGGAGTCGCAGATACGCAGTATTTT | CAISGAAGVADTQYF
- | TRBJ2-1 | - | TRBV27 | TGTGCCAGCAGTTTAGCCGGGACGGGAGCTCGGACATTTCAGCAGTTCTTC | CASSLAGTGARTFQQFF